Following are 23 T cell receptor beta chains from one sample sequenced in a study of cytomegalovirus exposure and HLA in healthy donors. Primers included in the PCR were 60 Vbeta and 13 Jbeta primers. Sequencing was performed with immunoSEQ multiplex PCR; in TCRdb, only in-frame clones are kept and a portion is missing. The table includes about 99,000 clones, over 60% detected once. The specimen sequenced was PBMCs. The receptor set was obtained from a woman aged 18-35 years in good health and CMV-seropositive.

The chain joins TRBV30 to TRBJ2-7; TRBD1 agrees at 8 bases. Per the germline V gene, CDR1 is GTSNPN and CDR2 is SVGIG (reference sequence). The CDR3 has 15 residues. V gave up 1 base and J gave up 3 bases; unmatched junction bases: 8. In DNA form, the CDR3 reads TGTGCCTGGAGTGGGACCGGGACAGGTATCTACGAGCAGTACTTC. This codes for CAWSGTGTGIYEQYF. The whole variable domain, remainder taken from reference TRBV30 and TRBJ2-7, is SQTIHQWPATLVQPVGSPLSLECTVEGTSNPNLYWYRQAAGRGLQLLFYSVGIGQISSEVPQNLSASRPQDRQFILSSKKLLLSDSGFYLCAWSGTGTGIYEQYFGPGTRLTVT.

The chain carries TRBV30 and TRBJ1-3, with D unclear. The V end was cut by 4 bases, the J end by 0 bases, with 13 bases between. There are 15 residues in the CDR3. Germline CDR1 and CDR2: GTSNPN and SVGIG (reference sequence). The CDR3 loop is CAWTQQAFSGNTIYF. DNA for the CDR3: TGTGCCTGGACCCAGCAGGCTTTCTCTGGAAACACCATATATTTT. Based on the CDR3 plus reference TRBV30 and TRBJ1-3, the full variable domain is SQTIHQWPATLVQPVGSPLSLECTVEGTSNPNLYWYRQAAGRGLQLLFYSVGIGQISSEVPQNLSASRPQDRQFILSSKKLLLSDSGFYLCAWTQQAFSGNTIYFGEGSWLTVV.

CDR3 DNA: TGTGCCAGCAGTCCCTCGAAAGGACTAGCCTACGAGCAGTACTTC. This encodes CASSPSKGLAYEQYF. The rearrangement links TRBV27 to TRBJ2-7; 7 nucleotides match TRBD2. Unmatched junction bases numbered 9, after V lost 5 bases and J lost 2 bases. The CDR3 totals 15 residues. Germline CDR1 is MNHEY and CDR2 is SMNVEV (reference sequence).

This rearrangement joins TRBV6-1 to TRBJ1-1, with D possibly being TRBD1 (6 bases). This CDR3 has 13 amino acids. CDR1 MNHNS and CDR2 SASEGT come from the germline V gene. The V gene lost 6 bases and the J gene lost 8 bases, with 16 bases spanning the gap. The CDR3 region has the DNA TGTGCCAGCAGGGCGGGGGCGCCCCTAGAAGCTTTCTTT. As protein: CASRAGAPLEAFF.

CDR3: CASSARQGITDTQYF. For the CDR3, the DNA is TGTGCCAGCAGCGCCCGACAGGGAATCACAGATACGCAGTATTTT. The gene calls are TRBV9 and TRBJ2-3; 7 bases map to TRBD1. Looked up from germline, CDR1 is SGDLS and CDR2 is YYNGEE. The junction had 6 bases not matched to a gene; V was cut back by 3 bases and J by 2 bases. The CDR3 covers 15 residues.

The gene calls are TRBV7-2 and TRBJ1-1, with 7 bases lining up with TRBD1. Looked up from germline, CDR1 is SGHTA and CDR2 is FQGNSA. The junction had 4 bases not matched to a gene; V was cut back by 5 bases and J by 1 base. This CDR3 is 14 amino acids long. As DNA, the CDR3 is TGTGCCAGCAGCACCAGGGGGGCGAACACTGAAGCTTTCTTT. Protein product: CASSTRGANTEAFF.

J is TRBJ2-3 and V is TRBV2, with 8 bases identical to TRBD2. Germline V gene sequence: CDR1 SNHLY, CDR2 FYNNEI. The length of the CDR3 is 15 residues. Trimming took 1 base from V and 6 from J; bases not matched to a gene: 6. This CDR3 reads CASSEESGSGDTQYF. The CDR3, as DNA: TGTGCCAGCAGTGAAGAGAGCGGGAGCGGGGATACGCAGTATTTT.

This sequence joins TRBV6-5 and TRBJ2-7; 8 nucleotides align to TRBD1. The V and J ends lost 6 bases and 3 bases, in that order; junction bases with no gene match: 4. The germline V gene encodes CDR1 MNHEY and CDR2 SVGAGI. The CDR3 loop spans 13 amino acids. The CDR3 DNA sequence: TGTGCCAGCAGAAGGGACAGGTACTACGAGCAGTACTTC. Its translation: CASRRDRYYEQYF.

In DNA form, the CDR3 reads TGTGCCAGCAGGGCTACAGGGGCCACTAATGAAAAACTGTTTTTT. Residues: CASRATGATNEKLFF. The chain uses TRBV2 and TRBJ1-4, with 7 bases matching TRBD1. V shed 6 bases, J shed 2 bases, and the junction held 6 bases outside the gene matches. The CDR3 loop spans 15 amino acids. Germline assignment: CDR1 SNHLY and CDR2 FYNNEI.

The V and J genes are TRBV11-2 and TRBJ2-7; 9 nucleotides align to TRBD2. V shed 3 bases and J 7 bases; nucleotides not matched to a gene: 4. CDR1 SGHAT and CDR2 FQNNGV come from the germline V gene. CDR3 length equals 13 residues. CDR3 bases: TGTGCCAGCAGCTTGGGACTAGCACGAGAGCAGTACTTC. Residues: CASSLGLAREQYF.

This chain joins TRBV7-9 and TRBJ1-2; unclear D gene. The germline gives CDR1 SEHNR, CDR2 FQNEAQ (reference sequence). The length of the CDR3 is 12 residues. Trimming stripped 0 bases from V and 4 bases from J, with 3 bases between. CDR3 bases: TGTGCCAGCAGCTTAGCCAGCTATGGCTACACCTTC. This codes for CASSLASYGYTF.

This rearrangement joins TRBV5-8 to TRBJ2-3, with 8 positions matching TRBD2. Looked up from germline, CDR1 is SGHTS and CDR2 is YDEGEE. The CDR3 consists of 16 residues. The V gene end was trimmed by 4 bases and the J gene end by 2 bases; junction bases not matched to a gene: 9. The CDR3 region is CASSRRAGGITDTQYF. The CDR3 DNA is TGTGCCAGCAGCAGGAGGGCGGGAGGCATCACAGATACGCAGTATTTT.

This clone showed up just a few times. CDR3 nucleotides: TGTGCCACCAGCAGAGACGGCGGGAGTTTCTACGAGCAGTACTTC. Its protein product is CATSRDGGSFYEQYF. The chain uses TRBV15 and TRBJ2-7, with TRBD2 matching over 7 bases. J gave up 3 bases and V 0 bases, and 5 bases lay outside the gene matches. The CDR3 totals 15 residues. Germline V CDR1 and CDR2: LNHNV, YYDKDF (reference sequence).

The chain employs TRBV5-3 and TRBJ2-3; D perhaps matches TRBD2 (6 bases). TRBV5-3 is an ORF; its function is uncertain. CDR3 length: 16 amino acids. Between the trimmed V and J ends, which lost 0 bases and 10 bases, there was a span of 21 bases. In DNA form, the CDR3 reads TGTGCCAGAAGCTTGGGTCGAGCGGGCCGCCCGGGATCGCAGTATTTT. This encodes CARSLGRAGRPGSQYF.

J is TRBJ2-2 and V is TRBV6-5; no clear D. This CDR3 is built from 14 residues. The V end lost 7 bases, the J end lost 7 bases, and 16 bases lay between the germline ends. Germline V CDR1 and CDR2: MNHEY, SVGAGI. The CDR3 here is CASTYLTAGGELFF. CDR3 DNA sequence: TGTGCCAGCACCTACCTAACCGCTGGCGGGGAGCTGTTTTTT.

Details on this clone: Other nucleotide sequences in the sample specify the same CDR3. The genes are TRBV30 and TRBJ1-5, with 8 bases identical to TRBD1. The trim removed 3 bases at V and 4 bases at J, leaving 8 bases unmatched. This CDR3 region has 15 residues. CDR1 and CDR2 from the germline V gene are GTSNPN and SVGIG (reference sequence). This CDR3 is CAWSLGTGGNQPQHF. CDR3 coding DNA: TGTGCCTGGAGCCTAGGGACAGGCGGTAATCAGCCCCAGCATTTT.

V usage is TRBV7-9 and J usage is TRBJ2-5; TRBD1 matches at 7 bases. The CDR3 consists of 15 residues. V shed 5 bases and J 1 base; nucleotides not matched to a gene: 7. Germline CDR1 is SEHNR and CDR2 is FQNEAQ (reference sequence). CDR3 in DNA: TGTGCCAGCAGCCCAGACAGGGTTCCCCAAGAGACCCAGTACTTC. Amino acids: CASSPDRVPQETQYF. Looking up the rest from reference TRBV7-9 and TRBJ2-5 gives the full variable domain: DTGVSQNPRHKITKRGQNVTFRCDPISEHNRLYWYRQTLGQGPEFLTYFQNEAQLEKSRLLSDRFSAERPKGSFSTLEIQRTEQGDSAMYLCASSPDRVPQETQYFGPGTRLLVL.

This clone is a singleton in its sample. V is TRBV10-3 and J is TRBJ1-1; 8 bases align to TRBD1. Germline lookup yields CDR1 ENHRY and CDR2 SYGVKD. The CDR3 spans 13 residues. Unmatched junction bases numbered 9, after V lost 11 bases and J lost 4 bases. CDR3 in DNA: TGTGCCTCCACGACAGGGGTGGGCACTGAAGCTTTCTTT. The encoded protein is CASTTGVGTEAFF.

The chain is built from TRBV7-7 and TRBJ2-2, with 14 bases aligning to TRBD2. Germline loops: CDR1 SSHAT, CDR2 FNYEAQ (reference sequence). The CDR3 covers 14 residues. The chain's CDR3 is CASGTSGSTGELFF. The DNA of the CDR3 is TGTGCTAGCGGGACTAGCGGGAGTACCGGGGAGCTGTTTTTT.

V usage is TRBV11-1 and J usage is TRBJ1-2, with a weak D call TRBD1 (5 bases). V was shortened by 6 bases and J by 10 bases, with 15 bases between the two germline ends. Germline assignment: CDR1 SGHAT and CDR2 FQDESV (reference sequence). This CDR3 has 12 amino acids. The CDR3 loop reads CASSHPGQAYTF. DNA for the CDR3: TGTGCCAGCAGTCATCCAGGACAAGCCTACACCTTC.

The genes are TRBV5-1 and TRBJ2-2; 7 nucleotides line up with TRBD2. This CDR3 region has 16 residues. The germline gives CDR1 SGHRS, CDR2 YFSETQ. J gave up 5 bases and V 0 bases, and 7 bases lay outside the gene matches. The CDR3 coding sequence is TGCGCCAGCAGCTTGGTAGCACCCGGGGGGACCGGGGAGCTGTTTTTT. Its translation: CASSLVAPGGTGELFF. Complete variable domain (other parts from reference TRBV5-1 and TRBJ2-2): KAGVTQTPRYLIKTRGQQVTLSCSPISGHRSVSWYQQTPGQGLQFLFEYFSETQRNKGNFPGRFSGRQFSNSRSEMNVSTLELGDSALYLCASSLVAPGGTGELFFGEGSRLTVL.

This sequence joins TRBV7-8 and TRBJ1-2, with a possible D match to TRBD1 (5 bases). Germline V gene lookup returns CDR1 SGHVS and CDR2 FQNEAQ. V lost 3 bases and J 7 bases, leaving 24 bases between the germline ends. This CDR3 is built from 17 residues. CDR3 amino acids: CASSLDIILRAAIGYTF. The CDR3 DNA sequence: TGTGCCAGCAGCTTGGACATAATTCTTCGGGCGGCTATTGGCTACACCTTC.

As regards this clone: Other nucleotide sequences from this sample produce the same CDR3. The chain couples TRBV29-1 to TRBJ1-1; D gene unclear. Germline CDR1 is SQVTM and CDR2 is ANQGSEA. The CDR3 runs 12 residues. V lost 1 base to trimming and J lost 1 base, with 4 bases between them. CDR3: CSVEAGNTEAFF. The CDR3 bases are TGCAGCGTTGAAGCGGGGAACACTGAAGCTTTCTTT.